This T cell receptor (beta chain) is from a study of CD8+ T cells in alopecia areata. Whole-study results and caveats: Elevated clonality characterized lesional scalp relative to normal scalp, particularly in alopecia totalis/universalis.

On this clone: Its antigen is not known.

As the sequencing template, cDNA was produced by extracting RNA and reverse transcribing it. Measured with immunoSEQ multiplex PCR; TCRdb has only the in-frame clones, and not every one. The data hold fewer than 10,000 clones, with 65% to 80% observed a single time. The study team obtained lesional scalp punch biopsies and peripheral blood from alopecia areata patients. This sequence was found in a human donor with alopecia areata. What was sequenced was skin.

The CDR3 here is CATTDRVYGYTF. The CDR3 DNA reads TGTGCCACCACCGACAGGGTCTATGGCTACACCTTC. This chain uses TRBV6-1 with TRBJ1-2, with 7 bases matching TRBD1. The length of the CDR3 is 12 residues. In germline, CDR1 is MNHNS, CDR2 SASEGT. V shed 10 bases, J shed 4 bases, and the junction held 6 bases outside the gene matches.